What follows are 5 T cell receptor beta chains derived from one specimen sequenced in a study of blood T cell repertoires in COVID-19. TCRdb's table, derived via immunoSEQ multiplex PCR, lists solely in-frame clones and lacks some. The table records about 160,000 clones, 80% of them present only once. The sequencing input was PBMCs or T cells enriched from blood (not recorded which). The source is a woman aged 60 to 75 who had recovered from COVID-19.

V usage is TRBV5-5 and J usage is TRBJ1-1; D uncertain. This CDR3 spans 13 amino acids. The germline V gene encodes CDR1 SGHKS and CDR2 YYEKEE (reference sequence). The germline V and J ends were trimmed by 0 bases and 8 bases, with 11 bases remaining between them. This CDR3 reads CASSLEASGEAFF. CDR3 in DNA: TGTGCCAGCAGCTTGGAGGCCTCGGGAGAAGCTTTCTTT.

The CDR3 loop reads CASSRDRDTLYEQYF. The CDR3 DNA follows: TGTGCCAGCAGCCGCGATCGCGACACTCTCTACGAGCAGTACTTC. The V and J genes are TRBV3-1 (or the pseudogene TRBV3-2) and TRBJ2-7; D is uncertain. Germline loops: CDR1 LGHDT, CDR2 YNNKEL (reference sequence). The CDR3 contains 15 residues. V lost 4 bases and J lost 3, with 16 bases in between.

This clone was counted ten times or more. This rearrangement joins TRBV6-5 to TRBJ2-7; D perhaps matches TRBD1 (6 bases). Germline values: CDR1 MNHEY, CDR2 SVGAGI. This CDR3 contains 14 residues. V lost 6 bases and J 3 bases, leaving 15 bases between the germline ends. For the CDR3, the DNA is TGTGCCAGCAGCGCGACAGGTAGAATCTACGAGCAGTACTTC. The encoded protein is CASSATGRIYEQYF.

V and J are TRBV7-8 and TRBJ1-5; D is possibly TRBD1 (5 bases). The germline V and J ends were trimmed by 2 bases and 7 bases, with 15 bases remaining between them. The CDR3 runs 15 residues. Looked up from germline, CDR1 is SGHVS and CDR2 is FQNEAQ. The CDR3 loop is CASSLYQGYDQPQHF. DNA for the CDR3: TGTGCCAGCAGCTTATATCAGGGTTACGACCAGCCCCAGCATTTT.

This chain connects TRBV4-1 to TRBJ1-1; 8 bases are a match to TRBD1. This CDR3 contains 14 residues. CDR1 is MGHRA and CDR2 is YSYEKL in the germline V gene. Trimming took 1 base from V and 4 from J; bases not matched to a gene: 2. In DNA form, the CDR3 reads TGCGCCAGCAGCCAAGGACAGGGGCCCACTGAAGCTTTCTTT. Translated: CASSQGQGPTEAFF.